The clone carrying this TCR beta chain has a count of ten or more. Germline CDR1 is LGHDT and CDR2 is YNNKEL (reference sequence). The CDR3 has 18 residues. Deletions cut 0 bases from V and 0 bases from J, with 14 bases between. The record originates from a study of human T cells and chemical hapten exposure. Each CDR3 protein gets one entry after TCRdb re-called the RACE reads with MiXCR. The profile shows about 120,000 distinct CDR3 sequences, roughly an eighth of them singletons. Time point of the sample: patch test 1, 2 weeks after DPC sensitization. As for treatment: therapeutic diphenylcyclopropenone sensitization with weekly scalp DPC.

This specimen was whole blood, taken in connection with sensitization to the hapten diphenylcyclopropenone (DPC). This TCR was sampled from a man aged 18 to 30 with alopecia areata. Some clones in this sample may be carry-over from other donors' samples. The chain combines TRBV3-1 with TRBJ1-4; no firm D call. The CDR3 spells CASSQEAQSGATNEKLFF. The CDR3 bases are TGTGCCAGCAGCCAAGAGGCGCAAAGCGGGGCAACTAATGAAAAACTGTTTTTT.